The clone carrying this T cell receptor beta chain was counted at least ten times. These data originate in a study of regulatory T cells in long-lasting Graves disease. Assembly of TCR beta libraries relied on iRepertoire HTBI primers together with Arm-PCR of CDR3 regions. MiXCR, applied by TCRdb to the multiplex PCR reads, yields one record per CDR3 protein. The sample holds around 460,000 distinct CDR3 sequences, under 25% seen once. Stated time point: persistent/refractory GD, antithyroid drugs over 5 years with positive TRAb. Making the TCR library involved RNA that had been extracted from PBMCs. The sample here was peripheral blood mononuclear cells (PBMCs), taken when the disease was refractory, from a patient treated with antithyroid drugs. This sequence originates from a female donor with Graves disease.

CDR3 region: CASSAPGWDRGPRGETQYF. The CDR3 bases are TGTGCCAGCAGCGCCCCCGGGTGGGACAGGGGGCCACGGGGGGAGACCCAGTACTTC. The chain couples TRBV7-2 to TRBJ2-5; 12 nucleotides match TRBD1. The CDR3 spans 19 residues. CDR1 is SGHTA, CDR2 FQGNSA, per germline. Germline trimming cut 5 bases from V and 5 bases from J; bases unmatched to any gene: 18. Variable domain in full (rest from reference TRBV7-2 and TRBJ2-5): GAGVSQSPSNKVTEKGKDVELRCDPISGHTALYWYRQSLGQGLEFLIYFQGNSAPDKSGLPSDRFSAERTGGSVSTLTIQRTQQEDSAVYLCASSAPGWDRGPRGETQYFGPGTRLLVL.